Below are 12 T cell receptor beta chains sequenced from a single sample in a study of CD4 T cells in relation to SARS-CoV-2 and coronaviruses. Before the COVID-19 pandemic, during about 2010-2018, CD4+ T cells were taken from unexposed donors. The cells were cultured for over eight days before CD4+ T cells were isolated. Which antigens these TCRs recognize remains unknown. Assay used: immunoSEQ multiplex PCR; TCRdb lists only in-frame clones, some missing. The sample includes approximately 19,000 clones, around four fifths seen only once; the top ten take 16%. Sequencing used CD4+ T cells from PBMCs, cultured in vitro. Every receptor here comes from a human donor in good health.

The J gene is TRBJ1-1, the V gene TRBV2; D may be TRBD1 (6 bases). V lost 9 bases, J lost 2 bases, and 13 bases lay in between. This CDR3 comprises 13 residues. The germline V gene encodes CDR1 SNHLY and CDR2 FYNNEI. The CDR3 region is CASAGEANTEAFF. The CDR3 DNA sequence: TGTGCCAGTGCAGGGGAAGCAAACACTGAAGCTTTCTTT.

This clone is medium-sized. The chain carries TRBV5-6 and TRBJ1-2; D not certain. The V gene's germline CDR1 is SGHDT and CDR2 YYEEEE. CDR3 size: 16 residues. V gave up 0 bases and J gave up 4 bases, with 16 bases separating them. CDR3 coding DNA: TGTGCCAGCAGCTTGGTGACCGGTTCCCGGGGCTATGGCTACACCTTC. Amino acid sequence: CASSLVTGSRGYGYTF.

The chain combines TRBV2 with TRBJ1-6; weak D call: TRBD1 (5 bases). There are 10 residues in the CDR3. Germline-derived CDR1 and CDR2 are SNHLY and FYNNEI. The V gene lost 8 bases and the J gene lost 14 bases, with 10 bases spanning the gap. The CDR3 loop is CASGTRALHF. In DNA form, the CDR3 reads TGTGCCAGCGGGACTCGGGCCCTCCACTTT.

V and J are TRBV15 and TRBJ2-2; D call uncertain. The CDR3 is 16 amino acids. In germline, CDR1 is LNHNV, CDR2 YYDKDF (reference sequence). Trimming stripped 3 bases from V and 4 bases from J, with 15 bases between. CDR3 protein: CATSRVGGPGTGELFF. The CDR3 DNA reads as TGTGCCACCAGCAGGGTCGGCGGACCGGGCACCGGGGAGCTGTTTTTT.

The rearrangement links TRBV11-2 to TRBJ2-2; 10 bases fit TRBD2. With V trimmed by 5 bases and J by 5 bases, 8 bases remained unmatched. The V gene's germline CDR1 is SGHAT and CDR2 FQNNGV. The CDR3 loop spans 16 amino acids. This CDR3 reads CASSPLLAGVTGELFF. The CDR3 DNA sequence: TGTGCCAGCAGCCCTCTCCTAGCGGGAGTAACCGGGGAGCTGTTTTTT.

This clone was recorded once. CDR3 sequence reads: CASSSDRGLWNQPQHF. DNA of the CDR3: TGTGCCAGTAGTTCGGACAGGGGGCTTTGGAATCAGCCCCAGCATTTT. This sequence joins TRBV19 and TRBJ1-5, with 11 nucleotides matching TRBD1. Looked up from germline, CDR1 is LNHDA and CDR2 is SQIVND (reference sequence). Trimming at V came to 5 bases and at J to 4 bases, leaving 7 bases not matched to a gene. The CDR3 length is 16 residues.

This chain uses TRBV2 with TRBJ1-5; a possible D gene is TRBD1 (6 bases). CDR1 is SNHLY and CDR2 is FYNNEI in the germline V gene. The CDR3 sequence is 15 residues long. V dropped 6 bases and J dropped 0 bases, with 12 bases sitting between them. The CDR3 nucleotides are TGTGCCAGCAGAGGTACAGGGAATAGCAATCAGCCCCAGCATTTT. Protein sequence: CASRGTGNSNQPQHF.

The rearrangement joins TRBV12-5 to TRBJ2-2; D possibly corresponds to TRBD1 (6 bases). Trimming shortened V by 2 bases and J by 8 bases, and 12 bases separated the two germline ends. CDR1 is LGHNT, CDR2 FRNRAP, per germline. CDR3 length: 14 amino acids. This chain's CDR3 is CASGLTSGTGELFF. The CDR3 region has the DNA TGTGCTAGTGGTTTGACCTCCGGGACAGGGGAGCTGTTTTTT.

The V and J genes are TRBV7-8 and TRBJ2-1; D is unclear. Germline V gene sequence: CDR1 SGHVS, CDR2 FQNEAQ. The CDR3 length is 13 residues. V lost 0 bases, J lost 6 bases, and 6 bases lay in between. The CDR3 DNA is TGTGCCAGCAGCTTAGCCTCGAGCAATGAGCAGTTCTTC. This sequence encodes CASSLASSNEQFF.

J is TRBJ1-2 and V is TRBV12-3 or TRBV12-4; tentatively, D is TRBD1 (5 bases). The germline V and J ends were trimmed by 2 bases and 8 bases, with 12 bases remaining between them. The CDR3 runs to 13 residues. The CDR3 is CASSLRGPGGYTF. The CDR3 DNA is TGTGCCAGCAGTTTAAGGGGTCCGGGAGGCTACACCTTC.

This clone was found a few times. This chain links TRBV18 with TRBJ1-4; D call uncertain. V dropped 4 bases and J dropped 8 bases, with 8 bases sitting between them. The CDR3 is 12 residues long. CDR1 is KGHSH, CDR2 LQKENI, per germline. CDR3 sequence (DNA): TGTGCCAGCTCACTAGACCAGGAAAAACTGTTTTTT. As protein: CASSLDQEKLFF.

V gene TRBV24-1 combines with J gene TRBJ2-3; tentatively, D is TRBD2 (6 bases). Germline V gene sequence: CDR1 KGHDR, CDR2 SFDVKD. The ends were cut back, 4 bases at V and 3 bases at J, with 19 bases in the middle. CDR3 length: 17 amino acids. The CDR3 sequence: CATSDNQRVLGTDTQYF. The CDR3 region has the DNA TGTGCCACCAGTGACAACCAGCGGGTCCTTGGAACAGATACGCAGTATTTT.